Below are 5 T cell receptor beta chains sequenced from a single sample in a study of Tregs in tolerant kidney transplant recipients. The assay was immunoSEQ multiplex PCR, and TCRdb's table has in-frame clones only and misses some. The sample holds roughly 120,000 clones; around 91% are singletons and the top ten take less than 0.7%. Sequencing used CD4+ T cells from blood. These TCRs come from a human donor in good health.

The V call is TRBV5-1, the J call TRBJ2-5; D is possibly TRBD2 (6 bases). The CDR3 is 14 residues long. V lost 2 bases, J lost 9 bases, and 17 bases lay in between. Germline V CDR1 and CDR2: SGHRS, YFSETQ. CDR3 loop: CASSFQGTPGAQYF. Here the CDR3 DNA reads TGCGCCAGCAGCTTCCAAGGCACCCCGGGGGCCCAGTACTTC.

The chain combines TRBV15 with TRBJ2-5, with TRBD2 matching over 9 bases. Germline CDR1 and CDR2: LNHNV and YYDKDF (reference sequence). CDR3 length: 18 amino acids. V shed 7 bases, J shed 4 bases, and the junction held 19 bases outside the gene matches. The CDR3 loop reads CATKRPGLAPGGGETQYF. The DNA for the CDR3 is TGTGCCACCAAAAGACCGGGACTAGCACCGGGAGGGGGAGAGACCCAGTACTTC.

The chain uses TRBV5-1 and TRBJ2-6; maybe TRBD1 (6 bases). Germline-derived CDR1 and CDR2 are SGHRS and YFSETQ. Trimming removed 2 bases at V and 5 bases at J, with 14 bases between. The CDR3 is 16 residues long. The chain's CDR3 is CASSLMGAARANVLTF. In DNA, the CDR3 is TGCGCCAGCAGCTTAATGGGGGCGGCTCGGGCCAACGTCCTGACTTTC.

V usage is TRBV7-9 and J usage is TRBJ1-4; TRBD1 aligns across 7 bases. In germline, CDR1 is SEHNR, CDR2 FQNEAQ (reference sequence). The length of the CDR3 is 13 residues. The trim removed 2 bases at V and 11 bases at J, leaving 5 bases unmatched. The CDR3 here is CASSLRQGGKLFF. CDR3 DNA: TGTGCCAGCAGCTTAAGACAGGGTGGGAAACTGTTTTTT.

Here the CDR3 reads CASTQTAAGYTF. Written as DNA, the CDR3 is TGTGCCAGTACCCAGACAGCTGCAGGCTACACCTTC. This chain links TRBV19 with TRBJ1-2; maybe TRBD1 (5 bases). The CDR3 is 12 residues long. CDR1 LNHDA and CDR2 SQIVND come from the germline V gene (reference sequence). V lost 7 bases and J lost 8, with 14 bases in between.